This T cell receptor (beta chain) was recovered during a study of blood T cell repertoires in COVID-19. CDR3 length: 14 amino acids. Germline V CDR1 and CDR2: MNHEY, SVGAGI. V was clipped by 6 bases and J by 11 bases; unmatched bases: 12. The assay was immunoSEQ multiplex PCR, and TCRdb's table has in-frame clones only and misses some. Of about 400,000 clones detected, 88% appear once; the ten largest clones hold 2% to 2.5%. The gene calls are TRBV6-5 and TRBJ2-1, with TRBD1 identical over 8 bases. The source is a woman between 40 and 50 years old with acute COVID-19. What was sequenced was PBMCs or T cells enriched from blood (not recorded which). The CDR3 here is CASSHSTGGNQQFF. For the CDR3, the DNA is TGTGCCAGCAGCCACAGTACAGGGGGGAATCAGCAGTTCTTC.